This TCR beta chain was obtained from a study of T cell clones after liver transplantation. Study-level background: Liver transplant recipients had immunosuppression withdrawal attempted within 2 years. TCRbeta sequencing after a pre-transplant mixed lymphocyte reaction identified graft-donor-reactive clones, later tracked in post-transplant blood.

Germline V gene sequence: CDR1 SGDLS, CDR2 YYNGEE. Losses at the gene ends were 3 bases for V and 8 bases for J; bases not matched to a gene: 11. This CDR3 has 15 residues. Measured with immunoSEQ multiplex PCR; TCRdb has only the in-frame clones, and not every one. This repertoire shows tens of thousands of clones, about nine tenths found once; its top ten account for 2% to 3%. The chain combines TRBV9 with TRBJ2-7; 10 nucleotides align to TRBD1. The sequence was obtained from a human donor who received a liver transplant. The source was CD4+ T cells from blood, collected before liver transplant. CDR3 in DNA: TGTGCCAGCAGCGCATCCCCGGACAGGGGGACTAAGCAGTACTTC. Protein sequence: CASSASPDRGTKQYF.